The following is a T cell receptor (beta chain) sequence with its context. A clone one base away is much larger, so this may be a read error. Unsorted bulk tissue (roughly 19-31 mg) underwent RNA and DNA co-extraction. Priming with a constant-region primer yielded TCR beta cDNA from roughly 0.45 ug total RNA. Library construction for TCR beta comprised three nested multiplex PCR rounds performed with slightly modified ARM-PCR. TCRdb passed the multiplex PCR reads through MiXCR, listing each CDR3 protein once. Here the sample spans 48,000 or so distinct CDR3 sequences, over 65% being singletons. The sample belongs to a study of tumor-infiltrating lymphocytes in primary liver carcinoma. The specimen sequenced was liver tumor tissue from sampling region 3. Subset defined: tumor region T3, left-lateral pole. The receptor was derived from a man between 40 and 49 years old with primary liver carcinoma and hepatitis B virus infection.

The chain's CDR3 is CATSGVGNEQLF. CDR3 sequence (DNA): TGTGCCACCAGTGGTGTAGGCAATGAGCAGTTATTC. The rearrangement joins TRBV24-1 to TRBJ2-1; D gene uncertain. The CDR3 is made up of 12 amino acids. The V gene's germline CDR1 is KGHDR and CDR2 SFDVKD.